The 24 T cell receptor beta chains below all came from one sample that was sequenced in a study of blood T cell repertoires in COVID-19. Here immunoSEQ multiplex PCR was the method, and the copy in TCRdb shows in-frame clones only, minus some. The sample lists fewer than 200,000 clones; roughly 88% were seen once. Specimen: peripheral blood. The receptors derive from a man aged 60 to 75 who had recovered from COVID-19.

This chain links TRBV3-1 (or the pseudogene TRBV3-2) with TRBJ1-1, with D unresolved. The CDR3 spans 13 residues. V lost 1 base and J lost 0, with 3 bases in between. CDR1 is LGHDT, CDR2 YNNKEL, per germline (reference sequence). CDR3 coding DNA: TGTGCCAGCAGCCAAGTCTTGAACACTGAAGCTTTCTTT. Its protein is CASSQVLNTEAFF.

The CDR3 nucleotides read TGCGCCAGCAGCTTGGCGAATGAGCAGTTCTTC. As protein: CASSLANEQFF. This chain joins TRBV5-1 and TRBJ2-1; no clear D gene. V lost 0 bases and J 7 bases, leaving 2 bases between the germline ends. CDR3 length: 11 residues. Germline-derived CDR1 and CDR2 are SGHRS and YFSETQ.

The J gene is TRBJ2-5, the V gene TRBV2; a possible D gene is TRBD2 (5 bases). This CDR3 is built from 12 residues. The V and J ends lost 8 bases and 4 bases respectively, with 11 bases between them. The germline V gene encodes CDR1 SNHLY and CDR2 FYNNEI. The CDR3: CASVSAGETQYF. CDR3 coding DNA: TGTGCCAGCGTTTCGGCGGGAGAGACCCAGTACTTC.

V gene TRBV7-8 combines with J gene TRBJ2-7; 8 bases match TRBD1. Germline trimming cut 5 bases from V and 4 bases from J; bases unmatched to any gene: 7. CDR1 and CDR2 from the germline V gene are SGHVS and FQNEAQ. The CDR3 has 14 residues. The CDR3 is CASSLQGELYEQYF. CDR3 sequence (DNA): TGTGCCAGCAGCCTACAGGGGGAACTTTACGAGCAGTACTTC. The full variable domain, completed using reference TRBV7-8 and TRBJ2-7, is GAGVSQSPRYKVAKRGQDVALRCDPISGHVSLFWYQQALGQGPEFLTYFQNEAQLDKSGLPSDRFFAERPEGSVSTLKIQRTQQEDSAVYLCASSLQGELYEQYFGPGTRLTVT.

The V and J genes are TRBV2 and TRBJ1-6; 9 bases match TRBD1. This CDR3 spans 15 amino acids. J lost 7 bases, V lost 5 bases, and 6 bases had no gene match. The germline gives CDR1 SNHLY, CDR2 FYNNEI. The CDR3 loop reads CASSPQGAGNSPLHF. CDR3 DNA sequence: TGTGCCAGCAGTCCACAGGGGGCGGGAAATTCACCCCTCCACTTT.

The rearrangement uses TRBV9 and TRBJ2-7, with D possibly TRBD1 on 7 matching bases. Germline V CDR1 and CDR2: SGDLS, YYNGEE. The CDR3 is 17 residues long. Trimming removed 0 bases at V and 3 bases at J, with 19 bases between. This chain's CDR3 is CASSVDRREGQDYEQYF. The CDR3 DNA reads as TGTGCCAGCAGCGTAGATCGGCGGGAAGGACAGGACTACGAGCAGTACTTC.

CDR3 coding DNA: TGTGCCAGCTCACCACCGAACTCGGACAGGGGTACTTCTGGGGCCAACGTCCTGACTTTC. It specifies CASSPPNSDRGTSGANVLTF. This chain links TRBV18 with TRBJ2-6; TRBD1 aligns across 9 bases. V lost 0 bases, J lost 1 base, and 10 bases stayed unmatched. The CDR3 sequence is 20 residues long. The V gene's germline CDR1 is KGHSH and CDR2 LQKENI.

This chain connects TRBV21-1 to TRBJ2-1; TRBD2 reflects the table's D call only, with no check against the DNA. TRBV21-1 is given as a pseudogene. CDR3 size: 16 residues. The DNA for the CDR3 is TGTGCCAGCAGCCCCATCGCGGGGAGCTCCTACAATGAGCAGTTCTTC. Its protein is CASSPIAGSSYNEQFF.

In regard to this clone: This sample includes further DNA sequences coding for the same CDR3. V usage is TRBV7-2 and J usage is TRBJ2-5; D unresolved. This CDR3 contains 12 residues. Germline loops: CDR1 SGHTA, CDR2 FQGNSA. Trimming removed 5 bases from V and 0 bases from J, with 4 bases in between. CDR3 sequence: CASSPYQETQYF. Here the CDR3 DNA reads TGTGCCAGCAGCCCGTACCAAGAGACCCAGTACTTC. The complete variable domain, with remaining parts taken from reference TRBV7-2 and TRBJ2-5, reads GAGVSQSPSNKVTEKGKDVELRCDPISGHTALYWYRQSLGQGLEFLIYFQGNSAPDKSGLPSDRFSAERTGGSVSTLTIQRTQQEDSAVYLCASSPYQETQYFGPGTRLLVL.

The CDR3: CASSRAEGDFNYGYTF. The CDR3 DNA sequence: TGTGCCAGCAGTCGAGCCGAGGGGGATTTTAACTATGGCTACACCTTC. This chain connects TRBV28 to TRBJ1-2, with a possible D match to TRBD1 (6 bases). V shed 5 bases and J shed 1 base, with 17 bases lying between them. Germline loops: CDR1 MDHEN, CDR2 SYDVKM. This CDR3 has 16 residues.

The rearrangement uses TRBV2 and TRBJ2-1, with D possibly matching TRBD2 (6 bases). The length of the CDR3 is 16 residues. The germline V and J ends were trimmed by 7 bases and 0 bases, with 16 bases remaining between them. Germline lookup yields CDR1 SNHLY and CDR2 FYNNEI. The CDR3 DNA reads TGTGCCAGCAAAATGACGGGAGCAGTCTCCTACAATGAGCAGTTCTTC. Translation gives CASKMTGAVSYNEQFF.

Remarks on this clone: Being one base from a much bigger clone, this may be a read error. J is TRBJ2-7 and V is TRBV5-6; a weak D match, TRBD1 (5 bases). V lost 3 bases, J lost 2 bases, and 6 bases lay in between. CDR1 SGHDT and CDR2 YYEEEE come from the germline V gene. There are 12 residues in the CDR3. The CDR3 bases are TGTGCCAGCAGCTGGACAACCTACGAGCAGTACTTC. Translated: CASSWTTYEQYF. Full variable domain (remainder filled in from reference TRBV5-6 and TRBJ2-7): DAGVTQSPTHLIKTRGQQVTLRCSPKSGHDTVSWYQQALGQGPQFIFQYYEEEERQRGNFPDRFSGHQFPNYSSELNVNALLLGDSALYLCASSWTTYEQYFGPGTRLTVT.

V and J are TRBV7-3 and TRBJ1-1; possible D gene TRBD1, 5 bases. This CDR3 has 15 amino acids. Germline assignment: CDR1 SGHTA and CDR2 FQGTGA. V was shortened by 5 bases and J by 1 base, with 14 bases between the two germline ends. The CDR3 reads CASSEGAWGNTEAFF. The CDR3 coding sequence is TGTGCCAGCAGCGAAGGGGCGTGGGGGAACACTGAAGCTTTCTTT.

This chain joins TRBV19 and TRBJ1-1, with TRBD1 matching over 8 bases. The CDR3 sequence is 14 residues long. The germline V gene encodes CDR1 LNHDA and CDR2 SQIVND (reference sequence). V lost 4 bases and J lost 0; bases outside the gene matches: 1. In DNA form, the CDR3 reads TGTGCCAGTAGTAGGGACAGGTTGAACACTGAAGCTTTCTTT. Residues: CASSRDRLNTEAFF.

The chain has TRBV5-8 and TRBJ1-1; 7 nucleotides align to TRBD1. This CDR3 region has 13 residues. The junction had 11 bases not matched to a gene; V was cut back by 9 bases and J by 6 bases. Germline V gene sequence: CDR1 SGHTS, CDR2 YDEGEE. The CDR3 reads CATKIRGRPEAFF. The CDR3 nucleotides are TGTGCCACCAAGATAAGGGGGCGTCCTGAAGCTTTCTTT.

The gene calls are TRBV11-2 and TRBJ2-7; 8 bases match TRBD1. Germline lookup yields CDR1 SGHAT and CDR2 FQNNGV. The junction had 6 bases not matched to a gene; V was cut back by 8 bases and J by 0 bases. The CDR3 consists of 14 residues. The CDR3 nucleotides read TGTGCCAGCCGAAGGACAGGGTCCTCCTACGAGCAGTACTTC. Translation gives CASRRTGSSYEQYF. The full variable domain, rest sourced from reference TRBV11-2 and TRBJ2-7, is EAGVAQSPRYKIIEKRQSVAFWCNPISGHATLYWYQQILGQGPKLLIQFQNNGVVDDSQLPKDRFSAERLKGVDSTLKIQPAKLEDSAVYLCASRRTGSSYEQYFGPGTRLTVT.

V gene TRBV7-3 combines with J gene TRBJ1-1, with D tentatively TRBD1 (5 bases). CDR3 size: 17 residues. Looked up from germline, CDR1 is SGHTA and CDR2 is FQGTGA. V was clipped by 4 bases and J by 1 base, with 19 bases between them. CDR3 nucleotides: TGTGCCAGCAGCTCAGGGCTAGGGGCAGAATCGAACACTGAAGCTTTCTTT. Its protein product is CASSSGLGAESNTEAFF.

The chain uses TRBV7-9 and TRBJ1-1; D remains ambiguous. V lost 5 bases, J lost 0 bases, and 13 bases lay in between. CDR3 length: 15 residues. In germline, CDR1 is SEHNR, CDR2 FQNEAQ (reference sequence). CDR3 sequence (DNA): TGTGCCAGCAGCCCCGGGAGGACTTTGAACACTGAAGCTTTCTTT. Protein product: CASSPGRTLNTEAFF.

The chain employs TRBV9 and TRBJ2-1; D remains unclear. Between the trimmed V and J ends, which lost 4 bases and 0 bases, there was a span of 14 bases. The CDR3 has 16 residues. The germline V gene has CDR1 SGDLS and CDR2 YYNGEE. The CDR3 here is CASSPLAEFSYNEQFF. The CDR3, as DNA: TGTGCCAGCAGCCCTCTGGCGGAGTTCTCCTACAATGAGCAGTTCTTC.

The J gene is TRBJ1-1, the V gene TRBV19, with D maybe TRBD1 (5 bases). The CDR3 is made up of 13 amino acids. The germline V and J ends were trimmed by 10 bases and 4 bases, with 16 bases remaining between them. Germline V gene lookup returns CDR1 LNHDA and CDR2 SQIVND (reference sequence). The CDR3 loop is CATSATVGTEAFF. CDR3 in DNA: TGTGCCACCAGTGCGACAGTAGGCACTGAAGCTTTCTTT. Full variable domain (outside the CDR3, taken from reference TRBV19 and TRBJ1-1): DGGITQSPKYLFRKEGQNVTLSCEQNLNHDAMYWYRQDPGQGLRLIYYSQIVNDFQKGDIAEGYSVSREKKESFPLTVTSAQKNPTAFYLCATSATVGTEAFFGQGTRLTVV.

This clone was seen at least ten times. This chain uses TRBV19 with TRBJ1-1, with 11 bases aligning to TRBD1. V dropped 5 bases and J dropped 7; count of bases not matched to a gene: 12. CDR1 and CDR2 (germline): LNHDA, SQIVND (reference sequence). The CDR3 is made up of 16 amino acids. The CDR3 protein is CASSGGTGGYFIEAFF. CDR3 nucleotides: TGTGCCAGTAGTGGTGGGACAGGGGGTTATTTCATTGAAGCTTTCTTT.

This clone was found once. Written as DNA, the CDR3 is TGTGCCAGCAGCGAGCCGCAGGGCGAGCAGTACTTC. It codes for CASSEPQGEQYF. The chain is built from TRBV7-9 and TRBJ2-7; tentative D call: TRBD1 (5 bases). The CDR3 is 12 residues long. Germline values: CDR1 SEHNR, CDR2 FQNEAQ (reference sequence). Trimming removed 5 bases from V and 6 bases from J, with 11 bases in between. Drawing the rest from reference TRBV7-9 and TRBJ2-7, the complete variable domain is DTGVSQNPRHKITKRGQNVTFRCDPISEHNRLYWYRQTLGQGPEFLTYFQNEAQLEKSRLLSDRFSAERPKGSFSTLEIQRTEQGDSAMYLCASSEPQGEQYFGPGTRLTVT.

The CDR3 DNA is TGTGCCAGCAGTTATGGGGGACAGAACACTGAAGCTTTCTTT. Translation: CASSYGGQNTEAFF. V gene TRBV6-5 combines with J gene TRBJ1-1; perhaps TRBD1 as D (6 bases). The CDR3 covers 14 residues. The germline V and J ends were trimmed by 3 bases and 1 base, with 9 bases remaining between them. CDR1 is MNHEY and CDR2 is SVGAGI in the germline V gene.

Regarding this clone: Distinct nucleotide sequences in the sample also encode this CDR3. The chain has TRBV19 and TRBJ2-3; tentative D call: TRBD1 (6 bases). The CDR3 is 14 amino acids. Germline lookup yields CDR1 LNHDA and CDR2 SQIVND (reference sequence). V was clipped by 1 base and J by 2 bases, with 7 bases between them. The chain's CDR3 is CASSIGGHTDTQYF. As DNA, the CDR3 is TGTGCCAGTAGTATAGGGGGACACACAGATACGCAGTATTTT.